The sample holds a few counts of the clone carrying this T cell receptor (beta chain). Its antigen is still unknown. V lost 6 bases, J lost 3 bases, and 21 bases lay in between. The CDR3 has 17 residues. TCRdb called the 5' RACE reads again in MiXCR, with one record for every CDR3 protein. The sample shows roughly 670,000 distinct CDR3 sequences, around 19% of them seen only once. The sample belongs to a study of CD8 T cells in ankylosing spondylitis. The study's findings and limits: Seemingly distinctive of ankylosing spondylitis blood was a TCR beta motif formed by eight highly homologous variants. According to the report, clones linked to the disease were significantly enriched in matched synovial fluid samples taken from ankylosing spondylitis patients.

The sequence was collected from a male donor with ankylosing spondylitis. Sequencing input: blood, either unsorted or a sorted T cell fraction (not recorded which). This rearrangement joins TRBV12-3 or TRBV12-4 to TRBJ1-3; D possibly corresponds to TRBD1 (5 bases). For the CDR3, the DNA is TGTGCCAGCAGCCCTGGTCTCGCAGGGTTCTTTGGAAACACCATATATTTT. Protein sequence: CASSPGLAGFFGNTIYF.